This entry lists 17 T cell receptor beta chains sequenced from one sample in a study of blood T cell repertoires in COVID-19 (dated by TCRdb to 2020 to 2022). The protocol used for the library was the immunoSEQ multiplex PCR assay. TCRdb limited this immuneACCESS table to in-frame rearrangements with V and J called. A share of clones is missing; checked studies link under half to unresolved V genes, and the rest is unexplained. The sample table holds roughly 180,000 clones, of which 75% to 90% were seen once. 6.5% to 9% of the sample is taken by the ten largest. Specimen: peripheral blood. The receptors derive from a woman aged 60 to 75 with acute or convalescent COVID-19.

The V and J genes are TRBV20-1 and TRBJ1-1, with D tentatively TRBD1 (5 bases). The germline V gene has CDR1 DFQATT and CDR2 SNEGSKA (reference sequence). The CDR3 spans 11 residues. CDR3 sequence (DNA): TGCAGCTGCCGGGGGAGCACTGAAGCTTTCTTT. Translation: CSCRGSTEAFF.

In its sample, this clone was seen once. The chain is built from TRBV29-1 and TRBJ2-1; 12 nucleotides agree with TRBD1. In germline, CDR1 is SQVTM, CDR2 ANQGSEA. J was trimmed by 7 bases and V by 6 bases; bases with no gene match: 7. The CDR3 covers 14 residues. The CDR3 DNA reads TGCAGCGTGCTGGGACAGGGGGCGGGAAATGAGCAGTTCTTC. It codes for CSVLGQGAGNEQFF.

This rearrangement joins TRBV6-5 to TRBJ2-7; possibly TRBD2 for D (6 bases). The V end lost 8 bases, the J end lost 3 bases, and 11 bases lay between the germline ends. The CDR3 contains 12 residues. Germline CDR1 is MNHEY and CDR2 is SVGAGI. The CDR3 region has the DNA TGTGCCAGCGGGCAGACTAGCTACGAGCAGTACTTC. It specifies CASGQTSYEQYF.

The J gene is TRBJ1-4, the V gene TRBV18, with TRBD1 matching 11 bases. CDR1 is KGHSH, CDR2 LQKENI, per germline. V was clipped by 4 bases and J by 7 bases; unmatched bases: 11. The CDR3 spans 17 residues. The CDR3 DNA reads as TGTGCCAGCTCACGACTGGATCCGGGACAGGGGGTTGAAAAACTGTTTTTT. Its protein product is CASSRLDPGQGVEKLFF.

The chain combines TRBV5-6 with TRBJ2-5; a weak D match, TRBD2 (5 bases). This CDR3 is built from 14 residues. Trimming removed 3 bases at V and 2 bases at J, with 11 bases between. The germline CDR1 and CDR2 sequences are SGHDT and YYEEEE. The CDR3 region has the DNA TGTGCCAGCAGCTACAGACGGACTCAAGAGACCCAGTACTTC. Its translation: CASSYRRTQETQYF.

This chain connects TRBV7-9 to TRBJ1-2, with a tentative D call TRBD1 (5 bases). Trimming removed 7 bases from V and 4 bases from J, with 19 bases in between. This CDR3 is 15 amino acids long. Per germline, CDR1 SEHNR and CDR2 FQNEAQ (reference sequence). The CDR3 is CASTLGTLLGYGYTF. The DNA of the CDR3 is TGTGCCAGCACCCTCGGGACTCTTCTTGGCTATGGCTACACCTTC.

The chain recombines TRBV9 with TRBJ2-1; weak D call: TRBD2 (5 bases). Deletions cut 7 bases from V and 10 bases from J, with 12 bases between. Germline V gene data show CDR1 as SGDLS and CDR2 as YYNGEE. The CDR3 is 11 amino acids. In nucleotides, the CDR3 is TGTGCCAGCGCCGGGATGGAGGAGCAGTTCTTC. Protein sequence: CASAGMEEQFF.

This chain uses TRBV28 with TRBJ2-2; 8 positions agree with TRBD1. This CDR3 has 17 residues. Germline-derived CDR1 and CDR2 are MDHEN and SYDVKM. J was trimmed by 5 bases and V by 7 bases; bases with no gene match: 15. The CDR3 DNA reads TGTGCCAGCACTCCGAACCTGACAGGGGTAAAAACCGGGGAGCTGTTTTTT. It codes for CASTPNLTGVKTGELFF.

The CDR3 coding sequence is TGTGCCAGCAGCGCGCAGACAGGGGCAAACACTGAAGCTTTCTTT. This sequence encodes CASSAQTGANTEAFF. The chain employs TRBV5-5 and TRBJ1-1; 8 bases are a match to TRBD1. V trimming: 4 bases; J trimming: 2 bases; junction bases outside the gene matches: 7. CDR1 is SGHKS, CDR2 YYEKEE, per germline (reference sequence). This CDR3 has 15 residues.

This clone came up once. The chain carries TRBV11-2 and TRBJ1-6, with a weak D call TRBD1 (6 bases). The germline CDR1 and CDR2 sequences are SGHAT and FQNNGV. The CDR3 runs to 15 residues. V was pared by 0 bases and J by 5 bases, with 8 bases between. The CDR3 reads CASSLDRQDNSPLHF. The CDR3 nucleotides are TGTGCCAGCAGCTTAGATCGACAGGATAATTCACCCCTCCACTTT. Full variable domain (remainder filled in from reference TRBV11-2 and TRBJ1-6): EAGVAQSPRYKIIEKRQSVAFWCNPISGHATLYWYQQILGQGPKLLIQFQNNGVVDDSQLPKDRFSAERLKGVDSTLKIQPAKLEDSAVYLCASSLDRQDNSPLHFGNGTRLTVT.

V usage is TRBV30 and J usage is TRBJ2-7; D might be TRBD1 (7 bases). Looked up from germline, CDR1 is GTSNPN and CDR2 is SVGIG (reference sequence). The CDR3 loop spans 17 amino acids. V shed 2 bases and J shed 0 bases, with 20 bases lying between them. CDR3 amino acids: CAWSSLSRGVSSYEQYF. For the CDR3, the DNA is TGTGCCTGGAGTTCCCTTTCCAGGGGGGTCAGCTCCTACGAGCAGTACTTC.

Written as DNA, the CDR3 is TGTGCCAGCAGCGTACAGGGTAATCAGAACACCGGGGAGCTGTTTTTT. It translates to CASSVQGNQNTGELFF. This chain uses TRBV7-3 with TRBJ2-2, with a possible D match to TRBD1 (6 bases). The CDR3 length is 16 residues. Germline V gene sequence: CDR1 SGHTA, CDR2 FQGTGA. Trimming removed 5 bases at V and 1 base at J, with 14 bases between. Supplemented by reference TRBV7-3 and TRBJ2-2, the full variable domain reads GAGVSQTPSNKVTEKGKYVELRCDPISGHTALYWYRQSLGQGPEFLIYFQGTGAADDSGLPNDRFFAVRPEGSVSTLKIQRTERGDSAVYLCASSVQGNQNTGELFFGEGSRLTVL.

The chain has TRBV10-3 and TRBJ2-7; perhaps TRBD2 as D (5 bases). The CDR3 runs to 13 residues. Trimming left V 0 bases short and J 4 bases short, with 7 bases between. Germline values: CDR1 ENHRY, CDR2 SYGVKD. As DNA, the CDR3 is TGTGCCATCAGTGAGTCCTGGGAGTACGAGCAGTACTTC. Translation gives CAISESWEYEQYF.

The chain couples TRBV3-1 (or the pseudogene TRBV3-2) to TRBJ2-3; a possible D gene is TRBD2 (6 bases). CDR3 size: 15 residues. CDR1 is LGHDT, CDR2 YNNKEL, per germline (reference sequence). V dropped 6 bases and J dropped 1 base, with 14 bases sitting between them. DNA for the CDR3: TGTGCCAGCAGTCCAGGGACTTTGGGCACAGATACGCAGTATTTT. It specifies CASSPGTLGTDTQYF.

This clone was found a few times. The chain employs TRBV7-9 and TRBJ2-1; D gene ambiguous. In germline, CDR1 is SEHNR, CDR2 FQNEAQ (reference sequence). V was trimmed by 5 bases and J by 9 bases, leaving 14 bases between them. The CDR3 sequence is 13 residues long. The CDR3 region has the DNA TGTGCCAGCAGCCCTAGTGATCCGTTTGAGCAGTTCTTC. Its protein product is CASSPSDPFEQFF.

This clone was observed once. This chain links TRBV27 with TRBJ2-2; D not certain. The germline V and J ends were trimmed by 6 bases and 4 bases, with 12 bases remaining between them. In germline, CDR1 is MNHEY, CDR2 SMNVEV (reference sequence). The CDR3 covers 14 residues. The CDR3 loop is CASSHISPTGELFF. As DNA, the CDR3 is TGTGCCAGCAGCCACATTTCGCCCACCGGGGAGCTGTTTTTT.

The CDR3 sequence: CASSLFSRQGAAPGSAEAFF. CDR3 nucleotide sequence: TGTGCCAGCTCACTCTTCTCCCGACAGGGGGCCGCTCCAGGGTCGGCTGAAGCTTTCTTT. V is TRBV18 and J is TRBJ1-1; 10 bases are shared with TRBD1. The ends lost 4 bases at V and 6 bases at J; junction bases unmatched: 23. CDR1 and CDR2 (germline): KGHSH, LQKENI. CDR3 length: 20 amino acids.